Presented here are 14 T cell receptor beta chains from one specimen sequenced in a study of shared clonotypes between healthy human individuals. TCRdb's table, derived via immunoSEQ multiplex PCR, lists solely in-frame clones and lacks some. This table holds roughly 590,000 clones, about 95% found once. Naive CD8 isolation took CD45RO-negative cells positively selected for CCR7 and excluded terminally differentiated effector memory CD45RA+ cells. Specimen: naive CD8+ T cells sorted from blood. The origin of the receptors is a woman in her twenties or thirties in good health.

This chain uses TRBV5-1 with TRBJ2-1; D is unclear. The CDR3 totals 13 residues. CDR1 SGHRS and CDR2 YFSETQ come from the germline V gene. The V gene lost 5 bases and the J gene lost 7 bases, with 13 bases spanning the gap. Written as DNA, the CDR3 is TGCGCCAGCAGTGGGCCGGAGTTAAATGAGCAGTTCTTC. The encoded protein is CASSGPELNEQFF.

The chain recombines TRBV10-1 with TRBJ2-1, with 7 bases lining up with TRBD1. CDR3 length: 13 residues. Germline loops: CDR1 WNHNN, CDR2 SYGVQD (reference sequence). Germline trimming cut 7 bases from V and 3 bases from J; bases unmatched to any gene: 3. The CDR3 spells CASTGQVYNEQFF. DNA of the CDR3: TGCGCCAGCACTGGACAGGTCTACAATGAGCAGTTCTTC.

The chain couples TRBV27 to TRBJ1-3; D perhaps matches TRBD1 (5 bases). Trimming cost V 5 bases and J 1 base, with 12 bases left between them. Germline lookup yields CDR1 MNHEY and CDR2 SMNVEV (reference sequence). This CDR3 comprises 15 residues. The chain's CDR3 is CASSPSGGSGNTIYF. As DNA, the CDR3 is TGTGCCAGCAGTCCGAGCGGGGGGTCTGGAAACACCATATATTTT.

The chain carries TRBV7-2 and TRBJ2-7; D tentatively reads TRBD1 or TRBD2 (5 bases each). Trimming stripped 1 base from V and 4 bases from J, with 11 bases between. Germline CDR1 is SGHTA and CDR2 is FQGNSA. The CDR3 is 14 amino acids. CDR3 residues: CASSLGTRGYEQYF. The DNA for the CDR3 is TGTGCCAGCAGCTTAGGGACGAGGGGTTACGAGCAGTACTTC.

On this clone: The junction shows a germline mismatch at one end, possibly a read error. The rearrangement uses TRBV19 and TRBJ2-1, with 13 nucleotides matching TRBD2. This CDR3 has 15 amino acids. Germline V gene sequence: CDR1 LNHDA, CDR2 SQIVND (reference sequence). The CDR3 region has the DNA TGTGCCAGTAGAATAGGGACTAGCGGGAAAAATGAGCAGTTCTTC. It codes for CASRIGTSGKNEQFF.

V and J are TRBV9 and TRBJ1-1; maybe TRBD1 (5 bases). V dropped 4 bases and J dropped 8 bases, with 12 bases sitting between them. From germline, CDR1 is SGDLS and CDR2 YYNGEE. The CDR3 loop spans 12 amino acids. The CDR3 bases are TGTGCCAGCAGCCTGGATGGGGGAGAAGCTTTCTTT. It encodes CASSLDGGEAFF.

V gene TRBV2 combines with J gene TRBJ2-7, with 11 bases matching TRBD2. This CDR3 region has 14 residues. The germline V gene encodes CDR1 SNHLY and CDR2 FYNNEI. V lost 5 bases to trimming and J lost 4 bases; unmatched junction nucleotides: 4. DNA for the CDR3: TGTGCCAGCAGTTCACCTAGCGGGAGGTACGAGCAGTACTTC. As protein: CASSSPSGRYEQYF.

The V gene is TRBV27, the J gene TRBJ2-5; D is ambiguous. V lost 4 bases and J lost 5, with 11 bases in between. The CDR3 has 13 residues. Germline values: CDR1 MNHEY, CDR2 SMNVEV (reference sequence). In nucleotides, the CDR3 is TGTGCCAGCAGTTCAGGCGGTGGGGAGACCCAGTACTTC. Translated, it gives CASSSGGGETQYF.

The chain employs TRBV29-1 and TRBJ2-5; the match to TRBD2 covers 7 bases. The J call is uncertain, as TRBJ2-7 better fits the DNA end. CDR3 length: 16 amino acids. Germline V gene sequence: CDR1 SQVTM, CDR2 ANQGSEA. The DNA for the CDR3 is TGCAGCGTATCTAGCGGTCTTGGGTCCGAGGGCTACGAGCAGTACTTC. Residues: CSVSSGLGSEGYEQYF.

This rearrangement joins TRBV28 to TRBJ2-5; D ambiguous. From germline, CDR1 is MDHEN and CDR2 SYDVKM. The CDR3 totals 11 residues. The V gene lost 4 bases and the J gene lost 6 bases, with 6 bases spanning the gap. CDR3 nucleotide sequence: TGTGCCAGCAGTTGGGGTAAGACCCAGTACTTC. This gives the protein CASSWGKTQYF. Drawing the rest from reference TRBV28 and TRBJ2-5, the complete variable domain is DVKVTQSSRYLVKRTGEKVFLECVQDMDHENMFWYRQDPGLGLRLIYFSYDVKMKEKGDIPEGYSVSREKKERFSLILESASTNQTSMYLCASSWGKTQYFGPGTRLLVL.

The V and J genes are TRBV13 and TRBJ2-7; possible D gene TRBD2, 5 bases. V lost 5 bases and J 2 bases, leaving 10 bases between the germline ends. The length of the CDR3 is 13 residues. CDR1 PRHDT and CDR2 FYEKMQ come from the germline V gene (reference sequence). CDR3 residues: CASSLSGAYEQYF. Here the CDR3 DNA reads TGTGCCAGCAGCCTCTCCGGGGCCTACGAGCAGTACTTC. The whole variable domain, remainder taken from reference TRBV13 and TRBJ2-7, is AAGVIQSPRHLIKEKRETATLKCYPIPRHDTVYWYQQGPGQDPQFLISFYEKMQSDKGSIPDRFSAQQFSDYHSELNMSSLELGDSALYFCASSLSGAYEQYFGPGTRLTVT.

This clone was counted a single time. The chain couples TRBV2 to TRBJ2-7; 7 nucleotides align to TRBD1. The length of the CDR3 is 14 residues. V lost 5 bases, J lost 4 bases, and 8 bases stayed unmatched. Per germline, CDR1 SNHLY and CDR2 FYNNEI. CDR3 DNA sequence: TGTGCCAGCAGTTCAACAGGGGTTGGGTACGAGCAGTACTTC. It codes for CASSSTGVGYEQYF.

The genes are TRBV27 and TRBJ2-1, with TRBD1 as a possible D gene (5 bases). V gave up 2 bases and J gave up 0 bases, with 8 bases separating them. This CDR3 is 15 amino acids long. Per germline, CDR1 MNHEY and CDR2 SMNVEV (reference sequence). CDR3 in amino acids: CASSLRQGSYNEQFF. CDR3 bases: TGTGCCAGCAGTTTAAGGCAGGGCTCCTACAATGAGCAGTTCTTC.

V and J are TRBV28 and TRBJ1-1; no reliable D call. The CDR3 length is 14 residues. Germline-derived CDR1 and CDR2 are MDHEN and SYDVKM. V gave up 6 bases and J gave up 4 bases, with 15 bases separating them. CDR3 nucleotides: TGTGCCAGCAGCCAGACAAGGGCGGCCACTGAAGCTTTCTTT. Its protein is CASSQTRAATEAFF.